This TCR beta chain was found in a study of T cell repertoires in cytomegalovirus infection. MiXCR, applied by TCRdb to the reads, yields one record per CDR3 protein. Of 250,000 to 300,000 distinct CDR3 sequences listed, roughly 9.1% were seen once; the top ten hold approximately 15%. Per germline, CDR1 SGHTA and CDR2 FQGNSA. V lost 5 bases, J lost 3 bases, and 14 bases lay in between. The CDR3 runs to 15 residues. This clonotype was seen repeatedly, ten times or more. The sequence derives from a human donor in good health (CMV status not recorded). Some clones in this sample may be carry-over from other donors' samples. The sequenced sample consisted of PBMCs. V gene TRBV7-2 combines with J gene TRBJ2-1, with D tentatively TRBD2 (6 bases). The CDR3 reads CASSISGVLYNEQFF. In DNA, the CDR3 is TGTGCCAGCAGCATTAGCGGAGTCCTCTACAATGAGCAGTTCTTC.